A selection of T cell receptor beta chains follows, all from one sample in a study of blood T cell repertoires in COVID-19. The data were produced by immunoSEQ multiplex PCR, yet TCRdb's version contains in-frame clones alone and is incomplete. The repertoire includes about 300,000 clones, approximately 82% of them detected once, and around 1.2% sits in the top ten. The sample comprised peripheral blood. Receptor source: a woman between 50 and 59 years old with acute or convalescent COVID-19. CDR3s leave out the opening cysteine and the closing phenylalanine or tryptophan.

J | V | CDR3
TRBJ1-6 | TRBV30 | ACFQGLGSPLH
TRBJ2-2 | TRBV30 | AWRSLVNTGELF
TRBJ1-1 | TRBV6-5 | ASSYSYRRVNTEAF
TRBJ2-7 | TRBV12-3/TRBV12-4 | ASSLAGFEQY
TRBJ2-7 | TRBV10-3 | AIRTGTSGSSDEQY
TRBJ1-1 | TRBV5-1 | ASSPRTGVNTEAF
TRBJ1-2 | TRBV5-1 | ASSLGTASANYGYT
TRBJ1-2 | TRBV5-1 | ASSLEQGSYGYT
TRBJ1-4 | TRBV4-3 | ASSQDPSGGNGKLF
TRBJ2-5 | TRBV12-3/TRBV12-4 | ASVEGPQETQY
TRBJ1-1 | TRBV19 | ASSFWTGGMNTEAF
TRBJ1-2 | TRBV2 | ASRPTGGEYGYT
TRBJ1-5 | TRBV6-5 | ASSYSSTGAQPQH
TRBJ1-6 | TRBV25-1 | ASRYDTIDSPLH
TRBJ1-2 | TRBV3-1/TRBV3-2 | ASSQGDRVRGYT
TRBJ2-1 | TRBV24-1 | ATSDSAQDYNEQF
TRBJ2-3 | TRBV27 | ASSPWGQLTDTQY
TRBJ2-2 | TRBV29-1 | SARRISGTGELF
TRBJ2-3 | TRBV11-1 | ASSLSGGVGTDTQY
TRBJ2-1 | TRBV7-6 | ASSSWTGNNEQF
TRBJ2-3 | TRBV13 | ASSSGTPASTDTQY
TRBJ1-1 | TRBV5-1 | ASSFSLGNTEAF
TRBJ2-7 | TRBV5-1 | ASSVTSGSREQY
TRBJ2-2 | TRBV7-6 | ASSLMTGAGVNTGELF
TRBJ1-1 | TRBV25-1 | ASSRTANTEAF
TRBJ2-1 | TRBV5-4 | ASSSGLAGDIHEQF
TRBJ1-1 | TRBV19 | ASLPGGKANTEAF
TRBJ1-2 | TRBV21-1 | ASSKAPGGGYT
TRBJ1-1 | TRBV5-1 | ASSLDRPGDTEAF